A single sample is the source of the 22 T cell receptor beta chains below, sequenced in a study of OX40 agonist ivuxolimab in advanced cancers. Measured with immunoSEQ multiplex PCR; TCRdb has only the in-frame clones, and not every one. The data show around 80,000 clones, with approximately 86% seen just once and roughly 0.71% held by the top ten. Sample: CD4+ or CD8+ T cells sorted from blood, taken in a trial of the OX40 agonist ivuxolimab. These receptors all come from an adult with an advanced solid tumor such as melanoma, head and neck, liver or kidney cancer.

V gene TRBV4-2 combines with J gene TRBJ2-5; 8 nucleotides match TRBD2. Trimming took 5 bases from V and 4 from J; bases not matched to a gene: 6. The germline CDR1 and CDR2 sequences are LGHNA and YNFKEQ. The CDR3 is 14 residues long. The CDR3 DNA reads TGTGCCAGCAGCTCGGGGGGGGGATTAGAGACCCAGTACTTC. Its translation is CASSSGGGLETQYF.

The chain couples TRBV7-2 to TRBJ2-1, with D unresolved. Between the trimmed V and J ends, which lost 1 base and 5 bases, there was a span of 12 bases. CDR1 and CDR2 from the germline V gene are SGHTA and FQGNSA. The CDR3 is made up of 15 amino acids. DNA for the CDR3: TGTGCCAGCAGCTTAGTGTCGGGCGCCAACAATGAGCAGTTCTTC. Encoded protein: CASSLVSGANNEQFF.

This chain connects TRBV6-1 to TRBJ2-7; D remains ambiguous. The CDR3 is 15 amino acids. The V end was cut by 0 bases, the J end by 0 bases, with 9 bases between. The germline V gene has CDR1 MNHNS and CDR2 SASEGT. The CDR3 spells CASSEAAGSSYEQYF. The CDR3 DNA reads TGTGCCAGCAGTGAAGCGGCCGGGTCCTCCTACGAGCAGTACTTC.

This rearrangement joins TRBV14 to TRBJ2-1; the match to TRBD2 covers 10 bases. Germline assignment: CDR1 SGHDN and CDR2 FVKESK. This CDR3 is 17 amino acids long. With 3 bases clipped from V and 4 bases from J, the junction kept 9 bases outside the gene matches. CDR3 loop: CASSHNRPSGRYNEQFF. The CDR3 DNA follows: TGTGCCAGCAGCCACAATCGGCCTAGCGGGAGATACAATGAGCAGTTCTTC.

V is TRBV5-1 and J is TRBJ1-1, with D possibly TRBD1 on 6 matching bases. This CDR3 has 13 residues. V shed 2 bases and J shed 4 bases, with 9 bases lying between them. CDR1 is SGHRS and CDR2 is YFSETQ in the germline V gene. The CDR3 DNA sequence: TGCGCCAGCAGCTTTTTAGGGGGCACTGAAGCTTTCTTT. This translates into CASSFLGGTEAFF.

The table lists this clone with a count of one. This chain connects TRBV19 to TRBJ2-7; no reliable D call. V was clipped by 5 bases and J by 2 bases, with 13 bases between them. Looked up from germline, CDR1 is LNHDA and CDR2 is SQIVND (reference sequence). The CDR3 runs 14 residues. The CDR3 coding sequence is TGTGCCAGTAGTTACCAGACCAAAACCTACGAGCAGTACTTC. Residues: CASSYQTKTYEQYF.

The chain combines TRBV6-4 with TRBJ1-5; the D gene is possibly TRBD1 (5 bases). V shed 5 bases and J shed 2 bases, with 10 bases lying between them. The CDR3 contains 14 residues. From germline, CDR1 is MRHNA and CDR2 SNTAGT. CDR3 in amino acids: CASSSRGGNQPQHF. For the CDR3, the DNA is TGTGCCAGCAGTTCGAGGGGTGGCAATCAGCCCCAGCATTTT.

The CDR3 DNA reads as TGTGCCAGCAGCTCGGGGTGGGGCGGGAGTCACGATACGCAGTATTTT. As protein: CASSSGWGGSHDTQYF. The chain uses TRBV5-8 and TRBJ2-3; TRBD2 matches at 7 bases. Looked up from germline, CDR1 is SGHTS and CDR2 is YDEGEE. The CDR3 extends over 16 amino acids. The trim removed 3 bases at V and 6 bases at J, leaving 13 bases unmatched.

This clone appeared a single time. V and J are TRBV5-1 and TRBJ1-2, with D unclear. V was pared by 0 bases and J by 3 bases, with 6 bases between. This CDR3 spans 13 amino acids. From germline, CDR1 is SGHRS and CDR2 YFSETQ. As DNA, the CDR3 is TGCGCCAGCAGCTTGGTAGTGGACTATGGCTACACCTTC. Amino acids: CASSLVVDYGYTF.

This chain joins TRBV9 and TRBJ2-5, with 12 bases identical to TRBD2. With 4 bases clipped from V and 5 bases from J, the junction kept 21 bases outside the gene matches. CDR1 is SGDLS, CDR2 YYNGEE, per germline. The CDR3 loop spans 20 amino acids. Written as DNA, the CDR3 is TGTGCCAGCAGCCGACGTAGTGGGGCGCGAGCTAGCGGGAGGGCGGAGACCCAGTACTTC. Translating gives CASSRRSGARASGRAETQYF.

This chain uses TRBV13 with TRBJ1-3; a weak D match, TRBD1 (6 bases). V shed 1 base and J shed 5 bases, with 12 bases lying between them. There are 15 residues in the CDR3. Looked up from germline, CDR1 is PRHDT and CDR2 is FYEKMQ (reference sequence). CDR3 sequence reads: CASSLDKQGRNTIYF. Here the CDR3 DNA reads TGTGCCAGCAGCTTAGATAAACAGGGTAGAAACACCATATATTTT.

This chain joins TRBV19 and TRBJ1-5, with unresolved D. The V gene's germline CDR1 is LNHDA and CDR2 SQIVND (reference sequence). The CDR3 consists of 12 residues. V was clipped by 3 bases and J by 7 bases, with 7 bases between them. CDR3 coding DNA: TGTGCCAGTAGTATGGTGTCCCAGCCCCAGCATTTT. It specifies CASSMVSQPQHF.

The count of this clone is one. The V call is TRBV6-5, the J call TRBJ2-5; D remains unclear. The germline CDR1 and CDR2 sequences are MNHEY and SVGAGI. With 6 bases removed from V and 2 bases from J, the gap between germline ends came to 13 bases. The CDR3 spans 14 residues. The CDR3 sequence is CASSSRALQETQYF. CDR3 nucleotide sequence: TGTGCCAGCAGCAGCCGAGCGTTACAAGAGACCCAGTACTTC.

The V call is TRBV2, the J call TRBJ2-5; D is perhaps TRBD2 (5 bases). The CDR3 has 13 residues. The germline V gene has CDR1 SNHLY and CDR2 FYNNEI. Trimming pared 2 bases from V and 7 bases from J, leaving 11 bases between. CDR3: CASSETREGTQYF. In DNA form, the CDR3 reads TGTGCCAGCAGTGAAACGAGGGAAGGGACCCAGTACTTC.

The rearrangement joins TRBV4-1 to TRBJ2-7; D may match TRBD1 or TRBD2 (6 bases each). V dropped 1 base and J dropped 1 base, with 14 bases sitting between them. Germline CDR1 MGHRA, CDR2 YSYEKL. The CDR3 spans 16 residues. The CDR3 spells CASSQAGQGGSYEQYF. The CDR3 DNA sequence: TGCGCCAGCAGCCAAGCGGGACAAGGAGGGTCCTACGAGCAGTACTTC.

In its sample, this clone was seen once. The chain uses TRBV27 and TRBJ2-3; TRBD1 matches at 10 bases. The length of the CDR3 is 15 residues. The J segment lost 4 bases and the V segment lost 6 bases, leaving 7 bases of the junction unmatched. CDR1 and CDR2 from the germline V gene are MNHEY and SMNVEV (reference sequence). CDR3 nucleotide sequence: TGTGCCAGCAGCCATTGGACAGGGGGTCCAGATACGCAGTATTTT. It yields the protein CASSHWTGGPDTQYF.

The V call is TRBV18, the J call TRBJ1-4; D call uncertain. The CDR3 sequence is 15 residues long. The germline V and J ends were trimmed by 3 bases and 7 bases, with 15 bases remaining between them. Germline V CDR1 and CDR2: KGHSH, LQKENI. The DNA for the CDR3 is TGTGCCAGCTCACCCCGGGCCGCCGGCGGTGAAAAACTGTTTTTT. Its translation: CASSPRAAGGEKLFF.

The chain uses TRBV18 and TRBJ2-1; no firm D call. The germline V gene has CDR1 KGHSH and CDR2 LQKENI. The V gene lost 1 base and the J gene lost 8 bases, with 12 bases spanning the gap. The CDR3 runs to 14 residues. The chain's CDR3 is CASSPHQDADEQFF. CDR3 DNA: TGTGCCAGCTCACCACACCAAGATGCCGATGAGCAGTTCTTC. Full variable domain (outside the CDR3, taken from reference TRBV18 and TRBJ2-1): NAGVMQNPRHLVRRRGQEARLRCSPMKGHSHVYWYRQLPEEGLKFMVYLQKENIIDESGMPKERFSAEFPKEGPSILRIQQVVRGDSAAYFCASSPHQDADEQFFGPGTRLTVL.

As for this clone: An end of the junction does not agree with germline; a read error may underlie this. V is TRBV28 and J is TRBJ1-1, with a possible D match to TRBD1 (5 bases). Germline CDR1 MDHEN, CDR2 SYDVKM. There are 14 residues in the CDR3. The CDR3 nucleotides are TGTGCCAGCACTTTACCCGGGGGGTGGACTGAAGCTTTCTTT. Its protein is CASTLPGGWTEAFF.

The chain combines TRBV9 with TRBJ2-3; TRBD1 matches at 8 bases. Per the germline V gene, CDR1 is SGDLS and CDR2 is YYNGEE. The junction had 19 bases not matched to a gene; V was cut back by 7 bases and J by 3 bases. The CDR3 runs 18 residues. CDR3 DNA sequence: TGTGCCAGCGACCGTGGGACAGGCTGGAAAACCGGTACAGATACGCAGTATTTT. Its translation is CASDRGTGWKTGTDTQYF.

The chain uses TRBV10-3 and TRBJ2-5; perhaps D is TRBD1 or TRBD2 (5 bases each). This CDR3 is built from 13 residues. V was cut by 0 bases and J by 5 bases, with 7 bases left in between. Per germline, CDR1 ENHRY and CDR2 SYGVKD. CDR3 region: CAISESGGETQYF. The DNA of the CDR3 is TGTGCCATCAGTGAGTCTGGGGGTGAGACCCAGTACTTC.

The V gene is TRBV28, the J gene TRBJ2-1, with 10 bases lining up with TRBD2. Germline CDR1 is MDHEN and CDR2 is SYDVKM. The CDR3 runs 16 residues. J gave up 4 bases and V 4 bases, and 7 bases lay outside the gene matches. The DNA of the CDR3 is TGTGCCAGCAGTTCCAGACTAGCGGGTGTATACAATGAGCAGTTCTTC. Translating gives CASSSRLAGVYNEQFF.